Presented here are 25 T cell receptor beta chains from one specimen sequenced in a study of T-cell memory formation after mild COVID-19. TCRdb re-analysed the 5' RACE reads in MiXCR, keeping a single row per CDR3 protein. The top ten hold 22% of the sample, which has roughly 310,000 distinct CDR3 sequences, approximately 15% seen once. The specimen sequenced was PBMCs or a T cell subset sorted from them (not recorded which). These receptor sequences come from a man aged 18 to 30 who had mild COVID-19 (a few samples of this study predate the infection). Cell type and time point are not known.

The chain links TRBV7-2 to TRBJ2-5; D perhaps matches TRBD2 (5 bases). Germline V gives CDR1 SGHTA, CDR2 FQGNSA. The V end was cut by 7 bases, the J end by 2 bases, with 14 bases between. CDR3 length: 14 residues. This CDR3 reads CASIERTGQETQYF. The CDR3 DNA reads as TGTGCCAGCATCGAAAGGACGGGACAAGAGACCCAGTACTTC.

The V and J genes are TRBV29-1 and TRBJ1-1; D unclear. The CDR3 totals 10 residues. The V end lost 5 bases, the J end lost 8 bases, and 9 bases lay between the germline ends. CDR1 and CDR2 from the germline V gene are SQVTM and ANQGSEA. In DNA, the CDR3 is TGCAGCGTTAACCACAGAGAAGCTTTCTTT. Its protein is CSVNHREAFF.

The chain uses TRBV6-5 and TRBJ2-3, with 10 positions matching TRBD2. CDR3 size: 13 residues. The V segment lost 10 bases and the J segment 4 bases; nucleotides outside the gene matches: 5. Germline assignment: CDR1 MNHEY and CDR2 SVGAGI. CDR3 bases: TGTGCCACACTAGCGGGGACCCCAGATACGCAGTATTTT. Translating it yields CATLAGTPDTQYF.

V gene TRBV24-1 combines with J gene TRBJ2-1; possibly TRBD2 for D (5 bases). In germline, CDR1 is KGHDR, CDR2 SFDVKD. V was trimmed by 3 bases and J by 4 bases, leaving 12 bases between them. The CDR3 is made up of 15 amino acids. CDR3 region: CATSDSSARYNEQFF. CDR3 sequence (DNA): TGTGCCACCAGTGATAGTAGCGCTCGGTACAATGAGCAGTTCTTC.

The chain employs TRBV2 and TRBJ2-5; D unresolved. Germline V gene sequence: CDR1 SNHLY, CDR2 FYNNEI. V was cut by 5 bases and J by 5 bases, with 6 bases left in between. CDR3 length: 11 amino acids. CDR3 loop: CASSKKETQYF. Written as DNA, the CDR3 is TGTGCCAGCAGTAAGAAGGAGACCCAGTACTTC.

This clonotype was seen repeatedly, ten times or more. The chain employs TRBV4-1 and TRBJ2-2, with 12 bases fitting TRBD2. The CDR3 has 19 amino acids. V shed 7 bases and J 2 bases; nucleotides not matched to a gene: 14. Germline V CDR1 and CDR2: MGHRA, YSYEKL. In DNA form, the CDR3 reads TGCGCCAGCACCTCCTTGCATTCACTAGCGGGGGGAAACACCGGGGAGCTGTTTTTT. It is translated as CASTSLHSLAGGNTGELFF.

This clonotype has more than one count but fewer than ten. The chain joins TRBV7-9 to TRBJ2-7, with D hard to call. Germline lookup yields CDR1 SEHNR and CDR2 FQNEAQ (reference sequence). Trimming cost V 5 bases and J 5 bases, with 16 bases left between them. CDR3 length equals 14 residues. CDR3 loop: CASSPPVPSHEQYV. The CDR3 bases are TGTGCCAGCAGCCCCCCGGTCCCGTCCCACGAGCAGTACGTC.

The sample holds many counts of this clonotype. The DNA for the CDR3 is TGTGCCAGCAGTAGACTAGCGGGGGGCACAGATACGCAGTATTTT. Its translation: CASSRLAGGTDTQYF. This chain links TRBV6-5 with TRBJ2-3, with 12 bases identical to TRBD2. CDR3 length: 15 amino acids. The trim removed 5 bases at V and 1 base at J, leaving 1 base unmatched. The germline V gene encodes CDR1 MNHEY and CDR2 SVGAGI.

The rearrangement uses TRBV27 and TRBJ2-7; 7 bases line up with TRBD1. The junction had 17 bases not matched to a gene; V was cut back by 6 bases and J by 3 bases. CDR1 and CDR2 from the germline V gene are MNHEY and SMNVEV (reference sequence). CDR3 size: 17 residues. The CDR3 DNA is TGTGCCAGCAGACCAGACAGGGATCTCTTAATTGTCTACGAGCAGTACGTC. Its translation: CASRPDRDLLIVYEQYV.

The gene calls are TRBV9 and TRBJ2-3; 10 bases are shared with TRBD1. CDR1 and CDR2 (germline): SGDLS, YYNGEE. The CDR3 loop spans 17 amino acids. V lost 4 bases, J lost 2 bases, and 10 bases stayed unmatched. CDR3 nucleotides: TGTGCCAGCAGCCCCACTTGGGGGACAGGGGACACAGATACGCAGTATTTT. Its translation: CASSPTWGTGDTDTQYF.

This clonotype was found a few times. The CDR3 spells CASTLLPNTGRNEQFF. Written as DNA, the CDR3 is TGTGCCAGCACCCTACTTCCTAATACTGGACGCAATGAGCAGTTCTTC. This chain connects TRBV6-6 to TRBJ2-1, with D hard to call. Germline V gene lookup returns CDR1 MNHNY and CDR2 SVGAGI (reference sequence). The V and J ends lost 7 bases and 6 bases respectively, with 22 bases between them. The CDR3 sequence is 16 residues long.

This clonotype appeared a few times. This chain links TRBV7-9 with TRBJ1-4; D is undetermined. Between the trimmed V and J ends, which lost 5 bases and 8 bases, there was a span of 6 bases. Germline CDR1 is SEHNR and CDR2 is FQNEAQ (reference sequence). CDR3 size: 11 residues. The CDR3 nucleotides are TGTGCCAGCAGCGTACGGGAAAAACTGTTTTTT. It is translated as CASSVREKLFF.

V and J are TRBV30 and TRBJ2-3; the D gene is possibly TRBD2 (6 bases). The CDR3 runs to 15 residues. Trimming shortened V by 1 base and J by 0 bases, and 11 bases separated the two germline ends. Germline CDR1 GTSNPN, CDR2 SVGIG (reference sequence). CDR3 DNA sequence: TGTGCCTGGAGTGGTCGGGGGTTGAGCACAGATACGCAGTATTTT. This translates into CAWSGRGLSTDTQYF.

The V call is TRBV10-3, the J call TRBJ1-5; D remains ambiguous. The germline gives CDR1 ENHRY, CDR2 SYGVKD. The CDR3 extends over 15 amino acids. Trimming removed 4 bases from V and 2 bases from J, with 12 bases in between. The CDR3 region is CAISVGPGGNQPQHF. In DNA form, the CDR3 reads TGTGCCATCAGTGTCGGGCCCGGTGGCAATCAGCCCCAGCATTTT.

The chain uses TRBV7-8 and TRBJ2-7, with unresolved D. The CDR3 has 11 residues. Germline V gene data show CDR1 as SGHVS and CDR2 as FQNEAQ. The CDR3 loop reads CASSFMDEKYV. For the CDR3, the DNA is TGTGCCAGCAGCTTCATGGACGAGAAGTACGTC.

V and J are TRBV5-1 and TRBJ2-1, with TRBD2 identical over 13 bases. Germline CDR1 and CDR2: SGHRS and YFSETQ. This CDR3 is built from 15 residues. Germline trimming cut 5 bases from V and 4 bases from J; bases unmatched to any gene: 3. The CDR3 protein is CASRGTSGKYNEQFF. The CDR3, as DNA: TGCGCCAGCAGGGGGACTAGCGGGAAATACAATGAGCAGTTCTTC.

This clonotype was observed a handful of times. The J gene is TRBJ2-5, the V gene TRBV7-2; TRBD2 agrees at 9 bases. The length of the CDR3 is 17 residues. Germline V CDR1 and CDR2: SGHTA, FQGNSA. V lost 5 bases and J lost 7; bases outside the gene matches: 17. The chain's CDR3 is CASSAVAGARIIGTQYF. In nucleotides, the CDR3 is TGTGCCAGCAGCGCCGTAGCGGGGGCCAGGATTATAGGGACCCAGTACTTC. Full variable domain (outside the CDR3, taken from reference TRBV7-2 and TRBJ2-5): GAGVSQSPSNKVTEKGKDVELRCDPISGHTALYWYRQSLGQGLEFLIYFQGNSAPDKSGLPSDRFSAERTGGSVSTLTIQRTQQEDSAVYLCASSAVAGARIIGTQYFGPGTRLLVL.

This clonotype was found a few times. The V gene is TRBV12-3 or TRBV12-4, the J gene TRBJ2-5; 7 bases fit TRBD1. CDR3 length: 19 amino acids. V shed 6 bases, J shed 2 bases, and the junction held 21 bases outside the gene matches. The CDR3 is CASSQELGSRDSEQETQYF. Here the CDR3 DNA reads TGTGCCAGCAGCCAAGAACTCGGATCACGGGACAGTGAACAAGAGACCCAGTACTTC.

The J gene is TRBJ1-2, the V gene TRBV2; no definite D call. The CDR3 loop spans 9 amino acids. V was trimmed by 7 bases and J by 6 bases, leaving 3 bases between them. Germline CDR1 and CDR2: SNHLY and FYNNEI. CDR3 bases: TGTGCCAGCAAGGATGGCTACACCTTC. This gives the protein CASKDGYTF.

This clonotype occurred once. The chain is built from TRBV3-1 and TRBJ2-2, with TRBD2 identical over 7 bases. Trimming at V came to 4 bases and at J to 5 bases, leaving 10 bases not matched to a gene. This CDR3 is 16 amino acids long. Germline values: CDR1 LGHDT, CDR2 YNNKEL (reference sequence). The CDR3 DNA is TGTGCCAGCAGCCCCATACGAGCGGGGCCAACCGGGGAGCTGTTTTTT. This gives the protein CASSPIRAGPTGELFF.

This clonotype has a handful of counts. The CDR3 sequence is CASSFQGAAEGWGYTF. CDR3 DNA: TGTGCCAGCAGTTTCCAGGGGGCGGCGGAAGGTTGGGGCTACACCTTC. V usage is TRBV27 and J usage is TRBJ1-2, with 8 bases aligning to TRBD1. The CDR3 is made up of 16 amino acids. The J segment lost 8 bases and the V segment lost 3 bases, leaving 14 bases of the junction unmatched. Per the germline V gene, CDR1 is MNHEY and CDR2 is SMNVEV (reference sequence).

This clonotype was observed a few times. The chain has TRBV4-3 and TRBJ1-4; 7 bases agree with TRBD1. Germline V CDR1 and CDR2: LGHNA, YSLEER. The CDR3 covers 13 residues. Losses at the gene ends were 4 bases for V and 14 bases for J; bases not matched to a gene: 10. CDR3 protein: CASSPMGGQRLFF. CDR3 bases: TGCGCCAGCAGCCCTATGGGGGGACAGCGGCTGTTTTTT.

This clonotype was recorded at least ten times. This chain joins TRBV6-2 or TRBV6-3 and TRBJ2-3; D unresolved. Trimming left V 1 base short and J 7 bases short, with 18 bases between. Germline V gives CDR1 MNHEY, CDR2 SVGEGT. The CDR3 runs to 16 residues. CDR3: CASSYWSAGRVNTQYF. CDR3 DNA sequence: TGTGCCAGCAGTTACTGGTCGGCAGGCCGGGTGAATACGCAGTATTTT.

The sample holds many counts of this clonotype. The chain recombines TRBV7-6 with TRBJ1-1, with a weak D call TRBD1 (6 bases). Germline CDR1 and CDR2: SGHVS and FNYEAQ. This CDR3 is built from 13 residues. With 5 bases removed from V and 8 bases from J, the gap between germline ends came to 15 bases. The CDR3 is CASSQGTVQEAFF. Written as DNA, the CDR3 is TGTGCCAGCAGCCAGGGGACGGTGCAAGAAGCTTTCTTT.

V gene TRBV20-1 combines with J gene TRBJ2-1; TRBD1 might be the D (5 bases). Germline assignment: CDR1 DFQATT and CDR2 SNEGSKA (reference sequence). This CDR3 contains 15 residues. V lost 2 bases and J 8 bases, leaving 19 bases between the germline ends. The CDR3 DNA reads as TGCAGTGCTAGATTGGGGCGGTTTCTCGGTGATGAGCAGTTCTTC. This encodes CSARLGRFLGDEQFF.